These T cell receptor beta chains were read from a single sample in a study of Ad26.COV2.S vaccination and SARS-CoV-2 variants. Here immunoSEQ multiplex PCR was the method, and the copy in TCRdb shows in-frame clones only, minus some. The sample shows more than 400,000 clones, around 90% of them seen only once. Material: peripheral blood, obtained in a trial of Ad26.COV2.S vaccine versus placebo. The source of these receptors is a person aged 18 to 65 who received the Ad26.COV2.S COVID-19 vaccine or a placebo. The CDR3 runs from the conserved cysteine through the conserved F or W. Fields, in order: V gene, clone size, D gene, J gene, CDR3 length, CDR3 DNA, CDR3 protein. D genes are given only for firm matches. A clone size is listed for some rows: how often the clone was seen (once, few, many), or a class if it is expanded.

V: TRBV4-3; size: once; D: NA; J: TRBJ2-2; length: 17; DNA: TGCACCAGCAGCCAACAAAGTGGTAGCGATAACACCGGGGAGCTGTTTTTT; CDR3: CTSSQQSGSDNTGELFF
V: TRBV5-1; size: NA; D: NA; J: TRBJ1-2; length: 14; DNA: TGCGCCAGCAGCTTGAAACAGGGAAACTATGGCTACACCTTC; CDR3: CASSLKQGNYGYTF
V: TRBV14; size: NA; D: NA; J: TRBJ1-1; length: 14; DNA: TGTGCCAGCAGCCAAGTTCAGGGGAGGACTGAAGCTTTCTTT; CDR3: CASSQVQGRTEAFF
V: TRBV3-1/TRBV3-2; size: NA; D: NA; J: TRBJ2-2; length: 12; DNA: TGTGCCAGCAGTCATAGCACCGGGGAGCTGTTTTTT; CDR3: CASSHSTGELFF
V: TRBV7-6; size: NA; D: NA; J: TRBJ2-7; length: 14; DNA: TGTGCCAGCAGCTTAGGGGACATTGGCTACGAGCAGTACTTC; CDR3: CASSLGDIGYEQYF
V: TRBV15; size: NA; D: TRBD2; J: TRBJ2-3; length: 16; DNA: TGTGCCACCAGCAGAGATCAAAGGGAGGGCCAAGATACGCAGTATTTT; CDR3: CATSRDQREGQDTQYF
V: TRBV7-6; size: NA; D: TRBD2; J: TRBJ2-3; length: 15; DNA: TGTGCCAGCAGCTTAGATAGCGGGAGTACAGATACGCAGTATTTT; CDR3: CASSLDSGSTDTQYF
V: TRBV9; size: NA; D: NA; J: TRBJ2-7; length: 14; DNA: TGTGCCAGCAGTCTACTTATTACCTCCTACGAGCAGTACTTC; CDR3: CASSLLITSYEQYF
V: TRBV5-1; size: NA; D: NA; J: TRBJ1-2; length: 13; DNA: TGCGCCAGCAGCTTGGTTAGGCACTATGGCTACACCTTC; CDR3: CASSLVRHYGYTF
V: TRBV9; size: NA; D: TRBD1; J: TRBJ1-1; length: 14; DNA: TGTGCCAGCAGCCCTTGGACAGGGTACACTGAAGCTTTCTTT; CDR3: CASSPWTGYTEAFF
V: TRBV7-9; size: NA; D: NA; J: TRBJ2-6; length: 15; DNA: TGTGCCAGCAGCTCCCGGACTACTGGGGCCAACGTCCTGACTTTC; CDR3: CASSSRTTGANVLTF
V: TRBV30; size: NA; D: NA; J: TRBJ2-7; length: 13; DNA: TGTGCCTGGGAACATCAGGGTATCTACGAGCAGTACTTC; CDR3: CAWEHQGIYEQYF
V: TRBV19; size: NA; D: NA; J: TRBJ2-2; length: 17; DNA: TGTGCCAGTAGTATGGCAGGTATCTCTGTTAGCACCGGGGAGCTGTTTTTT; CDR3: CASSMAGISVSTGELFF
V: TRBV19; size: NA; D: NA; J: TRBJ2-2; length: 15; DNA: TGTGCCAGTAGTATAAGGAGGGAGCAAACCGGGGAGCTGTTTTTT; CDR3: CASSIRREQTGELFF
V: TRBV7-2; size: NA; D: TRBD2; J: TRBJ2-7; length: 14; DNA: TGTGCCAGCAGCTTAATAGCGGGAGGTGGTGAGCAGTACTTC; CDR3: CASSLIAGGGEQYF
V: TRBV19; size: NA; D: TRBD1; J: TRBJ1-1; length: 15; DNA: TGTGCCAGCAGTAAGGAGGACAGGAGGTCCAGTGAAGCTTTCTTT; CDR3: CASSKEDRRSSEAFF
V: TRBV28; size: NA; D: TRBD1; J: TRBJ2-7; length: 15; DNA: TGTGCCAGCAGTTTACCGGGACAGGGACCCTACGAGCAGTACTTC; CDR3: CASSLPGQGPYEQYF
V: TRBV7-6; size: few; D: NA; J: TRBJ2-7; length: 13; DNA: TGTGCCAGCAGCACCCTTGCTGTGGGAGAGCAGTACTTC; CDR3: CASSTLAVGEQYF
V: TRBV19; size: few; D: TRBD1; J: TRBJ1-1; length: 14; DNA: TGTGCCAGTAGGCCACAGGGGGCGGGCACTGAAGCTTTCTTT; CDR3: CASRPQGAGTEAFF
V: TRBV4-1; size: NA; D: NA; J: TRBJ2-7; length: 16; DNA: TGCGCCAGCAGCCTGGCGGAGCAGGGTGGGACCTACGAGCAGTACTTC; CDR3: CASSLAEQGGTYEQYF
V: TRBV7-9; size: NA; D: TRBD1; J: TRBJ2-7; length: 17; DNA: TGTGCCAGCAGCCGGACAGGGGGCAGTAGCGGGAGTTACGAGCAGTACTTC; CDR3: CASSRTGGSSGSYEQYF
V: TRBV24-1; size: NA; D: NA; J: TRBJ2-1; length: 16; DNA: TGTGCCACCAGTGATTTGCGAGGGGGTGGAGACAATGAGCAGTTCTTC; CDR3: CATSDLRGGGDNEQFF
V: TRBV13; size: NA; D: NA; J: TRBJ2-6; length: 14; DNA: NA; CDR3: CASSSSGGANVLTF
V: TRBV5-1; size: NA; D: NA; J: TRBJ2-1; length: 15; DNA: TGCGCCAGCAGCTCCGACAGGAGGGCCTACAATGAGCAGTTCTTC; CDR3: CASSSDRRAYNEQFF
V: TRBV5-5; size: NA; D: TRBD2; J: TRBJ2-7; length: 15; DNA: TGTGCCAGCAGCTTGCTCCTAGCGGGAGGCTCCGAGCAGTACTTC; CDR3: CASSLLLAGGSEQYF
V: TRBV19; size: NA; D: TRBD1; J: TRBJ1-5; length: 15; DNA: TGTGCCAGTAGTATAGTGGGACAGAGCAATCAGCCCCAGCATTTT; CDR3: CASSIVGQSNQPQHF
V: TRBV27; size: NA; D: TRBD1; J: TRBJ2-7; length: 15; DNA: TGTGCCAGCAGTTTCAATCGGGACAGGGTCGTCGAGCAGTACTTC; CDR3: CASSFNRDRVVEQYF
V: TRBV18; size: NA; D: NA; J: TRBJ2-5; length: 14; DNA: TGTGCCAGCTCACCAAGCACATTCCAAGAGACCCAGTACTTC; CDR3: CASSPSTFQETQYF
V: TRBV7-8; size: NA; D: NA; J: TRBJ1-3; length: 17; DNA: TGTGCCAGCAGCTTAGGGGGGGGCGCTCACTCTGGAAACACCATATATTTT; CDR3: CASSLGGGAHSGNTIYF
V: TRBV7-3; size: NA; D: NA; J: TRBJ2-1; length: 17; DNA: TGTGCCAGCAGCTTAATGTCGGCTAGCTGGTCCTACAATGAGCAGTTCTTC; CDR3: CASSLMSASWSYNEQFF
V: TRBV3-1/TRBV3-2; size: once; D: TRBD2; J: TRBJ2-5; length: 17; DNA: TGTGCCAGCAGCCAAGAAGGAAGGGGAGGGCAGGAAGAGACCCAGTACTTC; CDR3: CASSQEGRGGQEETQYF
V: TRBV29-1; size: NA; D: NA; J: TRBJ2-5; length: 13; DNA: TGCAGCGTCAGACGGGACTCCGACGTATCCCAGTACTTC; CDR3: CSVRRDSDVSQYF
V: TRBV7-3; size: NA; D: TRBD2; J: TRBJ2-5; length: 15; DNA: TGTGCCAGCAGCCCCCAAGGGACTAGCAGGGAGACCCAGTACTTC; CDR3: CASSPQGTSRETQYF
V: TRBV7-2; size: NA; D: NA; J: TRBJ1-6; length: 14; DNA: TGTGCCAGCAGCTTCCGGACCTATAATTCACCCCTCCACTTT; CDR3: CASSFRTYNSPLHF
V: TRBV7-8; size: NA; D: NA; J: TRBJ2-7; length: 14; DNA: TGTGCCAGCAGCTTAGAAGACTCCCGTCACGAGCAGTACTTC; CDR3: CASSLEDSRHEQYF
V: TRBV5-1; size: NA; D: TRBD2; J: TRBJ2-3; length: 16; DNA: TGCGCCAGCAGCTTGGGGGGACTAGCGGACACAGATACGCAGTATTTT; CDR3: CASSLGGLADTDTQYF
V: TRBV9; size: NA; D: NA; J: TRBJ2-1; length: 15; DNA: TGTGCCAGCAGCGTAGGTGGCGGGACGGGCAATGAGCAGTTCTTC; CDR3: CASSVGGGTGNEQFF